The 9 T cell receptor beta chains listed next were all sequenced from one sample in a study of graft-versus-host responses after intestinal transplantation (dated by TCRdb to the early 2020s). Libraries were constructed by the immunoSEQ multiplex PCR assay. TCRdb obtained this table from immuneACCESS and retained in-frame rearrangements with V and J assigned. These tables miss some clones; where compared with another copy, unresolved V genes account for less than half of the shortfall, and the remainder is unexplained. This sample holds 98,000 or so clones; more than 70% were observed only once. The ten largest account for over 1.1% of the sample. Sequencing was performed on PBMCs, taken 255 days after intestinal transplant. These receptor sequences come from a human patient who received an intestinal transplant, so some T cells may come from the graft donor.

Only a few counts were recorded for this clone. The chain uses TRBV28 and TRBJ1-3; the D is unclear. This CDR3 has 14 amino acids. V was cut by 2 bases and J by 0 bases, with 5 bases left in between. Germline lookup yields CDR1 MDHEN and CDR2 SYDVKM. For the CDR3, the DNA is TGTGCCAGCAGTTTAGCAGGCTCTGGAAACACCATATATTTT. This encodes CASSLAGSGNTIYF.

The chain couples TRBV28 to TRBJ1-2, with 10 bases identical to TRBD1. The CDR3 spans 14 residues. CDR1 and CDR2 from the germline V gene are MDHEN and SYDVKM. V was clipped by 6 bases and J by 8 bases; unmatched bases: 9. CDR3 bases: TGTGCCAGCAGCAGGGACAGGGGAATGCGGGGCTACACCTTC. Residues: CASSRDRGMRGYTF.

This rearrangement joins TRBV6-1 to TRBJ2-5; perhaps TRBD1 as D (5 bases). Between the trimmed V and J ends, which lost 5 bases and 5 bases, there was a span of 12 bases. CDR1 is MNHNS and CDR2 is SASEGT in the germline V gene. The CDR3 extends over 13 amino acids. The CDR3 bases are TGTGCCAGCAGTACTGGGGCTTCGGAGACCCAGTACTTC. Translation gives CASSTGASETQYF.

This chain joins TRBV6-1 and TRBJ2-5; maybe TRBD1 (6 bases). The CDR3 length is 15 residues. The V end was cut by 2 bases, the J end by 2 bases, with 12 bases between. From germline, CDR1 is MNHNS and CDR2 SASEGT. The CDR3 DNA reads as TGTGCCAGCAGTGAAAGCCGGACAGATCAAGAGACCCAGTACTTC. Translated: CASSESRTDQETQYF.

The chain joins TRBV5-1 to TRBJ2-4; 8 nucleotides line up with TRBD1. Germline CDR1 SGHRS, CDR2 YFSETQ. The V segment lost 7 bases and the J segment 5 bases; nucleotides outside the gene matches: 5. The CDR3 has 13 residues. The CDR3 sequence: CASGPGQENIQYF. For the CDR3, the DNA is TGCGCCAGCGGACCGGGACAGGAAAACATTCAGTACTTC.

This clone counts as medium-sized. This rearrangement joins TRBV6-4 to TRBJ2-1, with TRBD2 matching 10 bases. The CDR3 runs to 15 residues. J gave up 7 bases and V 0 bases, and 3 bases lay outside the gene matches. Germline V gives CDR1 MRHNA, CDR2 SNTAGT. CDR3 in amino acids: CASSDSASGGNEQFF. The CDR3 nucleotides are TGTGCCAGCAGTGACTCGGCTAGCGGGGGTAATGAGCAGTTCTTC.

The sample holds a few counts of this clone. The V call is TRBV19, the J call TRBJ1-4; D possibly corresponds to TRBD1 (5 bases). The germline V and J ends were trimmed by 8 bases and 8 bases, with 15 bases remaining between them. Germline V gene sequence: CDR1 LNHDA, CDR2 SQIVND (reference sequence). The CDR3 is 13 amino acids. CDR3 DNA sequence: TGTGCCAGTGGGGCCCTCTCGCACGAAAAACTGTTTTTT. Translating gives CASGALSHEKLFF.

The V call is TRBV28, the J call TRBJ2-5; D is undetermined. Per the germline V gene, CDR1 is MDHEN and CDR2 is SYDVKM. The CDR3 runs to 15 residues. The ends were cut back, 3 bases at V and 5 bases at J, with 16 bases in the middle. The CDR3: CASSFVSTAMETQYF. The CDR3, as DNA: TGTGCCAGCAGTTTTGTATCCACAGCGATGGAGACCCAGTACTTC. Drawing the rest from reference TRBV28 and TRBJ2-5, the complete variable domain is DVKVTQSSRYLVKRTGEKVFLECVQDMDHENMFWYRQDPGLGLRLIYFSYDVKMKEKGDIPEGYSVSREKKERFSLILESASTNQTSMYLCASSFVSTAMETQYFGPGTRLLVL.

V and J are TRBV4-1 and TRBJ2-7; 11 bases align to TRBD2. The CDR3 runs 20 residues. Germline-derived CDR1 and CDR2 are MGHRA and YSYEKL. V lost 3 bases, J lost 6 bases, and 22 bases stayed unmatched. CDR3 region: CASSHPAPLWTSGWLAEQYF. The CDR3 DNA follows: TGCGCCAGCAGCCATCCCGCCCCCCTCTGGACTAGCGGGTGGTTGGCCGAGCAGTACTTC.